This T cell receptor (beta chain) was captured in a study of naive and memory T cell subsets. Study-level findings and limits: In CD4 and CD8 cells, diversity dropped from naive through EMRA. Possibly reflecting memory cells re-expressing CD45RA, a few larger clonotypes occurred in naive repertoires, especially CD8. Expression changes during T cell differentiation may affect RNA-based TCR counts.

The CDR3 sequence is 18 residues long. The V gene's germline CDR1 is SGHRS and CDR2 YFSETQ. J gave up 1 base and V 1 base, and 12 bases lay outside the gene matches. There are a few counts of this clonotype. Its antigen is undetermined. The beta constant-region primer was an equimolar mix of two oligonucleotides covering TRBC1 and TRBC2. Ligated cDNA was amplified by four rounds of PCR with nested alpha and beta constant-region primers and SP2. TCRdb itself ran the UMI-ligation and nested PCR reads through MiXCR, one entry per CDR3 protein. The profile shows 130,000 to 150,000 distinct CDR3 sequences, over 20% of them singletons.

The TCR comes from a human donor in good health. V and J are TRBV5-1 and TRBJ2-5, with 8 bases identical to TRBD2. Sequencing was performed on naive CD4+ T cells from blood. The CDR3 sequence: CASSLRREGRVIQETQYF. The CDR3 coding sequence is TGCGCCAGCAGCTTGAGACGGGAGGGCCGGGTTATCCAAGAGACCCAGTACTTC.